A single sample gave rise to the 6 T cell receptor beta chains below, sequenced in a study of blood T cell repertoires in COVID-19. Profiled with immunoSEQ multiplex PCR; TCRdb holds only in-frame clones, not every one. The sample has 210,000 or so clones; about 84% are singletons. The specimen was PBMCs or T cells enriched from blood (not recorded which). The receptors derive from a woman aged 40 to 50 with acute COVID-19.

The V call is TRBV19, the J call TRBJ2-2; possible D gene TRBD2, 6 bases. The germline gives CDR1 LNHDA, CDR2 SQIVND (reference sequence). V was clipped by 0 bases and J by 4 bases, with 12 bases between them. The CDR3 consists of 16 residues. The DNA of the CDR3 is TGTGCCAGTAGTATAGAGGGACTGATCGGCACCGGGGAGCTGTTTTTT. Translating it yields CASSIEGLIGTGELFF.

The gene calls are TRBV5-1 and TRBJ2-3; tentative D call: TRBD2 (6 bases). The CDR3 sequence is 14 residues long. V lost 0 bases and J lost 5, with 10 bases in between. The germline gives CDR1 SGHRS, CDR2 YFSETQ. CDR3 sequence: CASSLAREKDTQYF. DNA for the CDR3: TGCGCCAGCAGCTTGGCCCGGGAGAAAGATACGCAGTATTTT.

A single count supports this clone. This chain joins TRBV27 and TRBJ2-2; 11 bases agree with TRBD1. The CDR3 spans 18 residues. The germline V gene has CDR1 MNHEY and CDR2 SMNVEV (reference sequence). Trimming at V came to 6 bases and at J to 5 bases, leaving 14 bases not matched to a gene. The CDR3 sequence is CASSTSVWGQGVTGELFF. The CDR3 DNA sequence: TGTGCCAGCAGCACATCCGTCTGGGGACAGGGGGTTACCGGGGAGCTGTTTTTT.

The rearrangement joins TRBV7-2 to TRBJ1-2; 8 nucleotides align to TRBD1. J was trimmed by 5 bases and V by 3 bases; bases with no gene match: 5. This CDR3 contains 14 residues. Per germline, CDR1 SGHTA and CDR2 FQGNSA. CDR3 sequence (DNA): TGTGCCAGCAGCTTGCAGAGACAGGGGTATGGCTACACCTTC. It specifies CASSLQRQGYGYTF.

V usage is TRBV5-6 and J usage is TRBJ1-1; maybe TRBD1 (6 bases). The CDR3 contains 14 residues. With 5 bases removed from V and 0 bases from J, the gap between germline ends came to 11 bases. Germline CDR1 and CDR2: SGHDT and YYEEEE. CDR3 region: CASRQGEVNTEAFF. The DNA of the CDR3 is TGTGCCAGCAGACAGGGAGAGGTGAACACTGAAGCTTTCTTT.

The sample holds one count of this clone. The chain links TRBV19 to TRBJ2-7; 7 positions match TRBD1. Germline CDR1 reads LNHDA; CDR2 reads SQIVND (reference sequence). The trim removed 8 bases at V and 4 bases at J, leaving 11 bases unmatched. CDR3 size: 14 residues. Here the CDR3 DNA reads TGTGCCAGTCGAAACCGGGACAGCGCTTACGAGCAGTACTTC. As protein: CASRNRDSAYEQYF.